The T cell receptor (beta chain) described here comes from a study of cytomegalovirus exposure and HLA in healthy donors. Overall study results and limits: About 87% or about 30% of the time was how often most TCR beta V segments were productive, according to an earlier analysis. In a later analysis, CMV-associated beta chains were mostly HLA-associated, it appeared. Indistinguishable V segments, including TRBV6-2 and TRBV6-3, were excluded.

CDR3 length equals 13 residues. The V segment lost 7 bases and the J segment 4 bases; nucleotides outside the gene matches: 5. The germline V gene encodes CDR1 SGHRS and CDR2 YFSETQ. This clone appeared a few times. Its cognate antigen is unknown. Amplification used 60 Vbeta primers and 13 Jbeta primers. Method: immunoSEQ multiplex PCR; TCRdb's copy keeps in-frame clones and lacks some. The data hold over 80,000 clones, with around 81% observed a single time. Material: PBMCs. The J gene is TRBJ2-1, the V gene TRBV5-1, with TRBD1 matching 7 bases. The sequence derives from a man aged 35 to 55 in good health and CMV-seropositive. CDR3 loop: CASCWDSYNEQFF. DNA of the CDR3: TGCGCCAGCTGTTGGGACAGTTACAATGAGCAGTTCTTC.